Given below is one T cell receptor (beta chain) in context. Antigen: not known. These data come from a study of T-cell reconstitution after alpha-beta-depleted transplantation in children. Study-wide results and limits: High day-60 TCRbeta diversity in some patients came from surviving recipient T cells and thymic progenitors. Hyperexpanded clones declined; after one year, newly produced T cells mostly supplied diversity. In patients about two months after transplant, alpha-beta T cells reportedly arose from several hundred expanded graft clones.

The V end lost 5 bases, the J end lost 4 bases, and 18 bases lay between the germline ends. CDR1 and CDR2 (germline): DFQATT, SNEGSKA (reference sequence). The CDR3 consists of 14 residues. Preparing the TCRbeta library involved the use of unique molecular identifiers. TCRdb re-derived calls from the PCR reads in MiXCR, one entry per CDR3 protein. The data contain 90,000 to 100,000 distinct CDR3 sequences, 20% to 25% of them singletons. This sequence joins TRBV20-1 and TRBJ2-7; maybe TRBD2 (6 bases). Sequences were derived from PBMCs, sampled before TCRalphabeta/CD19-depleted stem cell transplant. The origin of this receptor is a boy aged 2 to 9 with acute lymphoblastic leukemia, due to receive a stem cell transplant. In nucleotides, the CDR3 is TGCAGTGCTTTCCCCCCGGGACTTCATTACGAGCAGTACTTC. The encoded protein is CSAFPPGLHYEQYF.